Sequencing of this TCR beta chain was carried out in a study of cytomegalovirus exposure and HLA in healthy donors. In its sample, this clone was seen a few times. The V gene end was trimmed by 4 bases and the J gene end by 0 bases; junction bases not matched to a gene: 6. The CDR3 is made up of 16 amino acids. CDR1 and CDR2 (germline): MNHEY, SVGAGI. Primers: 60 Vbeta forward and 13 Jbeta reverse. Repertoires were generated with immunoSEQ multiplex PCR, while TCRdb's copy carries only in-frame clones and drops some. This table has nearly 200,000 clones, 82% appearing once. This receptor was taken from a boy between 2 and 10 years old in good health and CMV-seronegative. Sequenced input: PBMCs. The chain combines TRBV6-5 with TRBJ2-3; 8 bases match TRBD2. This CDR3 is CASSLDPGGSTDTQYF. The CDR3 nucleotides are TGTGCCAGCAGTTTGGACCCGGGGGGGAGCACAGATACGCAGTATTTT.